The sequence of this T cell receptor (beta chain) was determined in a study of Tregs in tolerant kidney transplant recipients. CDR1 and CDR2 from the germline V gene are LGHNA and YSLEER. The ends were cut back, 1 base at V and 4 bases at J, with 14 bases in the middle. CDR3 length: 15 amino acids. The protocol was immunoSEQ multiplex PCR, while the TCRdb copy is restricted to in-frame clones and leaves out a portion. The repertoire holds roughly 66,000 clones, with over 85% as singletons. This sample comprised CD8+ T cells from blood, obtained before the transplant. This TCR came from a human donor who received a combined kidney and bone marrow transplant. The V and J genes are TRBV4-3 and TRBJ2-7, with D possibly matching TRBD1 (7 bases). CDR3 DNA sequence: TGCGCCAGCAGCCAAGGGGGGGACAGCCGATACGAGCAGTACTTC. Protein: CASSQGGDSRYEQYF.